The sequence of this T cell receptor (beta chain) was determined in a study of cytomegalovirus exposure and HLA in healthy donors. Study conclusions and caveats: Among immune exposure information, only CMV serostatus was available. TCR beta V segments were, for the most part, productive about 87% or about 30% of the time in an earlier analysis.

PCR used 60 Vbeta primers and 13 Jbeta primers. Some clones are missing from TCRdb's copy, which holds only in-frame ones; the method was immunoSEQ multiplex PCR. The table lists around 150,000 clones, about three quarters of them singletons, with approximately 6.2% in the top ten. Only one count was recorded for this clone. As yet, its antigen is unknown. Donors were ostensibly healthy at sampling, although undocumented immune exposures were probable. This clonotype originated in a man between 40 and 49 years old in good health and CMV-seropositive. The source material was PBMCs.

The CDR3 loop reads CSGGTGVFEQYF. The DNA of the CDR3 is TGCAGCGGGGGGACAGGGGTCTTCGAGCAGTACTTC. The V call is TRBV29-1, the J call TRBJ2-7, with TRBD1 matching 10 bases. This CDR3 spans 12 amino acids. Losses at the gene ends were 7 bases for V and 6 bases for J; bases not matched to a gene: 6. Germline V CDR1 and CDR2: SQVTM, ANQGSEA.